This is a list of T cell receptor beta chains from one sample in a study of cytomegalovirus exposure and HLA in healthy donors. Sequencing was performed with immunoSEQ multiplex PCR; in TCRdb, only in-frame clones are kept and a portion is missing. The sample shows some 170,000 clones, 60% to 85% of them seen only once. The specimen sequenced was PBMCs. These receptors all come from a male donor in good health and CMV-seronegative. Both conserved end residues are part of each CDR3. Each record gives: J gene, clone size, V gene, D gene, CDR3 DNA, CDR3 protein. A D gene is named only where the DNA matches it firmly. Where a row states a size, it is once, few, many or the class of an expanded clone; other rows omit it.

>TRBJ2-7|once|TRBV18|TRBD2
TGTGCCAGCTCACGTCGGGACTACACCTACGAGCAGTACTTC
CASSRRDYTYEQYF
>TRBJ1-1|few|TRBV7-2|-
TGTGCCAGCAGCTTATCATACAGGGTAACTGAAGCTTTCTTT
CASSLSYRVTEAFF
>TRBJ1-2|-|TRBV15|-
TGTGCCACCAGCAGAGATCGTGTTGCAGGGTATTGGGCCCTGGGCTTC
CATSRDRVAGYWALGF
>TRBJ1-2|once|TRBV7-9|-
TGTGCCAGCAGCTTGTTGGGGTCAGAGGGTGGCTACACCTTC
CASSLLGSEGGYTF
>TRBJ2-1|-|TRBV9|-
TGTGCCAGCAGCCCCGGTGGGACTCCCCTTTATAATGAGCAGTTCTTC
CASSPGGTPLYNEQFF
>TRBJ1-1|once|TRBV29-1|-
TGCAGCGTTGGGCCCACATCGTTGTACACTGAAGCTTTCTTT
CSVGPTSLYTEAFF
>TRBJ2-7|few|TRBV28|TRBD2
TGTGCCAGCAGTGGTAGCGGGATACGCTACGAGCAGTACTTC
CASSGSGIRYEQYF
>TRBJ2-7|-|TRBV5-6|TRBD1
TGTGCCAGCAGCTTGGGACAGGGGCCCTACGAGCAGTACTTC
CASSLGQGPYEQYF
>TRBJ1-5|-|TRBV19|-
TGTGCCAGCGAGAGGCAGGAGGTCTTTAATCAGCCCCAGCATTTT
CASERQEVFNQPQHF
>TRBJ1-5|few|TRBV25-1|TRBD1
TGTGCCACCAAGGACAGGGTGCATAATCAGCCCCAGCATTTT
CATKDRVHNQPQHF
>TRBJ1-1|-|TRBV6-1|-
TGTGCCAGCGTATGGAGCAGGGCTATGAACACTGAAGCTTTCTTT
CASVWSRAMNTEAFF
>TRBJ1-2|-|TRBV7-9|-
TGTGCCAGCAGCCCACCTACGGGGGGGGCCTATGGCTACACCTTC
CASSPPTGGAYGYTF
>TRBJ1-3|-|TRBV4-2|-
TGTGCCAGCAGCCAAGATTGGCCCCCGGACACCTCTGGAAACACCATATATTTT
CASSQDWPPDTSGNTIYF
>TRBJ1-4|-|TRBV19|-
TGTGCCAGTAGTATAGGGCGGGGTAATGAAAAACTGTTTTTT
CASSIGRGNEKLFF
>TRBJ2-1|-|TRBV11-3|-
TGTGCCAGCAGCTCCAGGCCCGGCAATGAGCAGTTCTTC
CASSSRPGNEQFF
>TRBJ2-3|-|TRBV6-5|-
TGTGCCAGCAGTTACCGGGACACTAGCACAGATACGCAGTATTTT
CASSYRDTSTDTQYF
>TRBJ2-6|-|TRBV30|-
TGTGCCTGGAGCCTCTCTGGGGCCAACGTCCTGACTTTC
CAWSLSGANVLTF
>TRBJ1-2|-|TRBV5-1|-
TGCGCCAGCAGCTTGGCCGGCGAGGATGGCTACACCTTC
CASSLAGEDGYTF
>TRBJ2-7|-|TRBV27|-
TGTGCCAGCAGTGCCCGAGGGGGCTACGAGCAGTACTTC
CASSARGGYEQYF
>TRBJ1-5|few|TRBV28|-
TGTGCCAGCAGTGCACCACAGCCTCGGCCCCAGCATTTT
CASSAPQPRPQHF
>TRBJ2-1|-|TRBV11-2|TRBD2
TGTGCCAGCAGCTTAAAGGGGAGCGGGAGTAGGGTCAGTGAGCAGTTCTTC
CASSLKGSGSRVSEQFF
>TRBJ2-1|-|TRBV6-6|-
TGTGCCAGCAAAGGACTATTATCCTACAATGAGCAGTTCTTC
CASKGLLSYNEQFF
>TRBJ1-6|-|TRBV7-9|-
TGTTCCAGCAGCTTATTACTTCAAAGCTCCTATAATTCACCCCTCCACTTT
CSSSLLLQSSYNSPLHF
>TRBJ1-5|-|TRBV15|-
TGTGCCACCAGCAGAGAAGTCCTGGAAGGGGATCAGCCCCAGCATTTT
CATSREVLEGDQPQHF
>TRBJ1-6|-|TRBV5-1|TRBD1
TGCGCCAGCAGCTCCAGGACAGGGGAATGGCGGACAAGATCACCCCTCCACTTT
CASSSRTGEWRTRSPLHF
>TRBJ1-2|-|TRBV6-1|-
TGTGCCAGCAGCCAGGGGTTAATGGGTGGCTACACCTTC
CASSQGLMGGYTF
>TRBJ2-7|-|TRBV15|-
TGTGCCACCAGCGTGCTACAGAACCCCTACGAGCAGTACTTC
CATSVLQNPYEQYF
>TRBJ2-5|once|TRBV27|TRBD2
TGTGCCAGCAGTTATAGCGGGAGCTGGGAGACCCAGTACTTC
CASSYSGSWETQYF
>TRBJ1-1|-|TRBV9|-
TGTGCCAGCAGCGGACCAGGAATTATGAACACTGAAGCTTTCTTT
CASSGPGIMNTEAFF
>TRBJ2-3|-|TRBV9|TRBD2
TGTGCCAGCAGCTCAGGACTAGCGGGGGCCTACTCTAGCACAGATACGCAGTATTTT
CASSSGLAGAYSSTDTQYF
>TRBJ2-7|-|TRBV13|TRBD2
TGTGCCAGCAGCCCCCGACTAGCGGGGGACTCCTACGAGCAGTACTTC
CASSPRLAGDSYEQYF
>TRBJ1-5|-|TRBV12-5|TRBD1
TGTGCTAGTGGTTTGCTACCGGAGGGGGCAAGTCAGCCCCAGCATTTT
CASGLLPEGASQPQHF
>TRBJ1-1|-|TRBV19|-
TGTGCCAGTAGCCTCGGGGGGCGAACTGAAGCTTTCTTT
CASSLGGRTEAFF
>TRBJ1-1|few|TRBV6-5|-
TGTGCCAGCAGCCCAGGGTTTGGGAACACTGAAGCTTTCTTT
CASSPGFGNTEAFF
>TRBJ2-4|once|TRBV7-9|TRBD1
TGTGCCAGCAGCAGGGACAGGGTATGGGGGGTGGCCAAAAACATTCAGTACTTC
CASSRDRVWGVAKNIQYF
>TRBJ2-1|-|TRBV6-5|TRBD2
TGTGCCAGCAGTGGACTAGCGGGATTAAATGAGCAGTTCTTC
CASSGLAGLNEQFF
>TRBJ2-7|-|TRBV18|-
TGTGCCAGCTCAAACACGGCGACAGACGAGCAGTACTTC
CASSNTATDEQYF
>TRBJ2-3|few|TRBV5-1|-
TGCGCCAGCAGCTCCGGCACAGATACGCAGTATTTT
CASSSGTDTQYF
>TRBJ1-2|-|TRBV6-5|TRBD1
TGTGCCAGCAGTTACATAGGGGGCTCGTTGGGCTACACCTTC
CASSYIGGSLGYTF
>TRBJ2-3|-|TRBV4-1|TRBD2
TGCGCCAGCAGCCGAGATCGCGTTGGACTAGGTCTCGTGACAGATACGCAGTATTTT
CASSRDRVGLGLVTDTQYF
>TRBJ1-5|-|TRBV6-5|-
TGTGCCAGCAGTTACACGCGATATAGGCCCCAGCATTTT
CASSYTRYRPQHF
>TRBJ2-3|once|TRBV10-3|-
TGTGCCGCGAGGTGGGGCAAGGAGGGAGATACGCAGTATTTT
CAARWGKEGDTQYF
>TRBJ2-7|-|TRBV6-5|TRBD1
TGTGCCAGCAGTTACTCGGGACAGGGTTATTACGAGCAGTACTTC
CASSYSGQGYYEQYF
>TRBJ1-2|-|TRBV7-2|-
TGTGCCAGCAGCTTCGACAGGCCAGGGCTCTATGGCTACACCTTC
CASSFDRPGLYGYTF
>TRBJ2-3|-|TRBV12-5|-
TGTGCTAGTGGTTCCGGGAACACTATCGATTCTACGCAGTATTTT
CASGSGNTIDSTQYF
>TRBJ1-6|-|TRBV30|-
TGTGCCTGGACTTTTGGGCAGCTGAATTCACCCCTCCACTTT
CAWTFGQLNSPLHF
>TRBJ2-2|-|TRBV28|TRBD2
TGTGCCAGCAGTCCAGGACTAGCGGGAGCCGGGGAGCTGTTTTTT
CASSPGLAGAGELFF
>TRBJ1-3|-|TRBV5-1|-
TGCGCCAGCAGCTTGGGGGCCCCGGGACTCAGGGGAAACACCATATATTTT
CASSLGAPGLRGNTIYF
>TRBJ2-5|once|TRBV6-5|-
TGTGCCAGCAGTTCTCCCGAGGCACAAGAGACCCAGTACTTC
CASSSPEAQETQYF
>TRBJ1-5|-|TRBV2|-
TGTGCCATCCGCCTAAACCTTGGCGGCTATCAGCCCCAGCATTTT
CAIRLNLGGYQPQHF
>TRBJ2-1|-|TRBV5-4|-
TGTGCCAGCAGCTTGGACAGGGTCCCCTACAATGAGCAGTTCTTC
CASSLDRVPYNEQFF
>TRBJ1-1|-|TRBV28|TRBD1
TGTGCCAGCAGTTTGGGGGGACAGGGGGACACTGAAGCTTTCTTT
CASSLGGQGDTEAFF
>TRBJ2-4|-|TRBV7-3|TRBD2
TGTGCCAGCAGCTTAAGCGGACTAGCGGGAGGTTCCAAAAACATTCAGTACTTC
CASSLSGLAGGSKNIQYF
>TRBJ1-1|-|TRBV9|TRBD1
TGTGCCAGCAGCCCAGGACAGGGGGTGAACACTGAAGCTTTCTTT
CASSPGQGVNTEAFF
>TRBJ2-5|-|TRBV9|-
TGTGCCAGCAGTCTAGCCGGGGAGACCCAGTACTTC
CASSLAGETQYF
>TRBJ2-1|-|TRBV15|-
TGTGCCACCAGCCCCCAGGGCAATGAGCAGTTCTTC
CATSPQGNEQFF
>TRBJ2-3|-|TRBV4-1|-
TGCGCCAGCAGCTCCATACTGACAACTTGGGATACGCAGTATTTT
CASSSILTTWDTQYF